This T cell receptor (beta chain) was recorded in a study of blood T cell repertoires in COVID-19. Study context: From T cells, B-cell-depleted T cells, or PBMCs came the material, which was cDNA or gDNA.

The data were produced by immunoSEQ multiplex PCR, yet TCRdb's version contains in-frame clones alone and is incomplete. Seen here are 75,000 to 100,000 clones, about 85% observed once, and the top ten hold 4% to 5.5%. As regards this clone: The sample holds other DNA sequences that translate to the same CDR3.

The trim removed 4 bases at V and 5 bases at J, leaving 3 bases unmatched. This CDR3 spans 14 amino acids. Germline lookup yields CDR1 KGHSH and CDR2 LQKENI. V usage is TRBV18 and J usage is TRBJ1-2, with 11 bases that match TRBD1. The receptor's source is a man in his 60s with acute or convalescent COVID-19. Material for sequencing was peripheral blood. DNA of the CDR3: TGTGCCAGCTCACAAGGACAGGGGGCGTATGGCTACACCTTC. It yields the protein CASSQGQGAYGYTF.